This TCR beta chain was sequenced during a study of blood T cell repertoires in COVID-19. In its sample, this clone was seen once. Germline CDR1 reads SGHAT; CDR2 reads FQNNGV. CDR3 length: 15 residues. Deletions cut 4 bases from V and 6 bases from J, with 16 bases between. Living in 24 US areas, the participants were between roughly 18 and 90 years of age. Assay: immunoSEQ multiplex PCR; the TCRdb copy retains only in-frame clones and omits some. The sample carries approximately 220,000 clones, roughly 91% recorded once. Sequenced: PBMCs or T cells enriched from blood (not recorded which). This clonotype was obtained from a woman between 25 and 40 years old with acute COVID-19. The V gene is TRBV11-2, the J gene TRBJ2-1, with a possible D match to TRBD1 (7 bases). The CDR3 is CASSYAGGPINEQFF. DNA for the CDR3: TGTGCCAGCAGCTACGCAGGGGGGCCCATCAATGAGCAGTTCTTC.